These 15 T cell receptor beta chains share one sample of origin, sequenced in a study of blood T cells in healthy people across ages. Using a J-beta primer mix together with a sample-barcoded 5' primer, a second PCR was run for roughly 6 to 12 cycles. TCRdb reanalysed the 5' RACE reads using MiXCR and keeps one entry per CDR3 protein. The data contain about 1.8 million distinct CDR3 sequences, roughly 52% of them singletons. Sequencing was done on a sample of blood. The receptors here all came from a woman aged 40 to 55 in good health.

The chain combines TRBV5-1 with TRBJ2-3; no reliable D call. Between the trimmed V and J ends, which lost 4 bases and 2 bases, there was a span of 11 bases. Germline V gene sequence: CDR1 SGHRS, CDR2 YFSETQ. This CDR3 has 14 residues. For the CDR3, the DNA is TGCGCCAGCAGCCCCCAAGCCATCACAGATACGCAGTATTTT. It codes for CASSPQAITDTQYF.

The DNA of the CDR3 is TGCGCCAGCAGCTACGCGCTAAACCGAAGAATGTATAGCAATCAGCCCCAGCATTTT. Translation gives CASSYALNRRMYSNQPQHF. The rearrangement links TRBV5-1 to TRBJ1-5; D ambiguous. CDR3 size: 19 residues. Germline-derived CDR1 and CDR2 are SGHRS and YFSETQ. V gave up 3 bases and J gave up 0 bases, with 22 bases separating them.

This chain links TRBV6-5 with TRBJ2-3; 10 bases align to TRBD2. Trimming cost V 6 bases and J 5 bases; bases outside gene matches: 8. Germline CDR1 MNHEY, CDR2 SVGAGI. CDR3 length: 15 amino acids. The CDR3 loop is CASRNPAGGQDTQYF. The CDR3 bases are TGTGCCAGCAGGAACCCAGCGGGGGGGCAAGATACGCAGTATTTT.

The rearrangement links TRBV6-2 or TRBV6-3 to TRBJ2-7; weak D call: TRBD1 (6 bases). Germline CDR1 reads MNHEY; CDR2 reads SVGEGT. The CDR3 runs 14 residues. Trimming cost V 10 bases and J 5 bases, with 21 bases left between them. The CDR3 bases are TGTGCCATTTCCTCGGGACACGATAACAACGAGCAGTACTTC. This gives the protein CAISSGHDNNEQYF.

The chain links TRBV6-5 to TRBJ2-7; the match to TRBD2 covers 7 bases. The CDR3 has 15 residues. J gave up 0 bases and V 5 bases, and 7 bases lay outside the gene matches. The germline V gene encodes CDR1 MNHEY and CDR2 SVGAGI. CDR3 sequence reads: CASSLSGDSSYEQYF. CDR3 DNA: TGTGCCAGCAGTCTGAGCGGGGATAGCTCCTACGAGCAGTACTTC.

This clonotype showed up just a few times. The gene calls are TRBV7-9 and TRBJ2-7, with D possibly matching TRBD2 (6 bases). The germline gives CDR1 SEHNR, CDR2 FQNEAQ (reference sequence). V lost 5 bases and J lost 1, with 12 bases in between. This CDR3 has 14 amino acids. CDR3: CASSPQGTSYEQYF. CDR3 nucleotides: TGTGCCAGCAGCCCCCAAGGGACTTCCTACGAGCAGTACTTC.

The chain uses TRBV6-2 or TRBV6-3 and TRBJ2-1; D ambiguous. CDR3 length equals 15 residues. The V gene's germline CDR1 is MNHEY and CDR2 SVGEGT. Trimming shortened V by 8 bases and J by 0 bases, and 14 bases separated the two germline ends. DNA for the CDR3: TGTGCCAGCGGTAAGATTACCAGCTCCTACAATGAGCAGTTCTTC. Translated: CASGKITSSYNEQFF.

The chain recombines TRBV7-3 with TRBJ2-5; D perhaps matches TRBD2 (5 bases). V was shortened by 4 bases and J by 2 bases, with 17 bases between the two germline ends. The CDR3 sequence is 16 residues long. CDR1 SGHTA and CDR2 FQGTGA come from the germline V gene. CDR3 region: CASSSAVGSGQETQYF. The CDR3 DNA reads TGTGCCAGCAGCTCCGCGGTGGGGAGCGGACAAGAGACCCAGTACTTC.

CDR3: CASSLEPVLRVETQYF. The CDR3 bases are TGTGCCAGCAGCTTGGAACCGGTTTTGCGGGTAGAGACCCAGTACTTC. The J gene is TRBJ2-5, the V gene TRBV5-5, with a weak D call TRBD2 (5 bases). Between the trimmed V and J ends, which lost 0 bases and 4 bases, there was a span of 16 bases. Germline V gives CDR1 SGHKS, CDR2 YYEKEE (reference sequence). The CDR3 has 16 amino acids. Looking up the rest from reference TRBV5-5 and TRBJ2-5 gives the full variable domain: DAGVTQSPTHLIKTRGQQVTLRCSPISGHKSVSWYQQVLGQGPQFIFQYYEKEERGRGNFPDRFSARQFPNYSSELNVNALLLGDSALYLCASSLEPVLRVETQYFGPGTRLLVL.

This clonotype came up once. J is TRBJ2-7 and V is TRBV7-6, with D tentatively TRBD1 (6 bases). The germline V gene has CDR1 SGHVS and CDR2 FNYEAQ. Trimming removed 2 bases at V and 6 bases at J, with 14 bases between. The CDR3 consists of 14 residues. The CDR3 DNA reads TGTGCCAGCAGCTTAATTACGACAGGCTCCGAGCAGTACTTC. Encoded protein: CASSLITTGSEQYF.

The V and J genes are TRBV20-1 and TRBJ1-2, with D possibly matching TRBD1 (6 bases). The CDR3 runs to 13 residues. CDR1 is DFQATT, CDR2 SNEGSKA, per germline (reference sequence). Trimming removed 6 bases at V and 4 bases at J, with 15 bases between. The CDR3: CSATGHVGYGYTF. The DNA for the CDR3 is TGCAGTGCAACGGGACATGTTGGCTATGGCTACACCTTC.

This clonotype was counted only a few times. V usage is TRBV7-9 and J usage is TRBJ1-2; a weak D match, TRBD1 (5 bases). The CDR3 length is 14 residues. CDR1 is SEHNR, CDR2 FQNEAQ, per germline (reference sequence). Deletions cut 2 bases from V and 4 bases from J, with 11 bases between. CDR3 residues: CASSLPGGFYGYTF. DNA for the CDR3: TGTGCCAGCAGCTTACCCGGGGGGTTCTATGGCTACACCTTC.

The rearrangement joins TRBV2 to TRBJ2-4; TRBD1 agrees at 7 bases. Germline values: CDR1 SNHLY, CDR2 FYNNEI. The CDR3 length is 18 residues. V gave up 6 bases and J gave up 0 bases; unmatched junction bases: 14. The DNA of the CDR3 is TGTGCCAGCAGGCAGCCAATAGGGACAGCCAAAGCCAAAAACATTCAGTACTTC. Translated, it gives CASRQPIGTAKAKNIQYF.

This clonotype has only a few counts. V gene TRBV5-1 combines with J gene TRBJ2-5; 10 nucleotides align to TRBD2. V lost 3 bases, J lost 3 bases, and 5 bases stayed unmatched. Germline-derived CDR1 and CDR2 are SGHRS and YFSETQ. CDR3 length: 15 residues. This CDR3 reads CASSSSGGVKETQYF. The DNA for the CDR3 is TGCGCCAGCAGCTCCAGCGGGGGGGTTAAAGAGACCCAGTACTTC.

This clonotype was detected only a few times. This rearrangement joins TRBV7-2 to TRBJ2-4; D is possibly TRBD1 or TRBD2 (6 bases each). There are 12 residues in the CDR3. CDR1 and CDR2 (germline): SGHTA, FQGNSA. V was shortened by 1 base and J by 9 bases, with 7 bases between the two germline ends. The CDR3 DNA reads TGTGCCAGCAGCTTAGAGGGGGGCATTCAGTACTTC. Amino acid sequence: CASSLEGGIQYF.